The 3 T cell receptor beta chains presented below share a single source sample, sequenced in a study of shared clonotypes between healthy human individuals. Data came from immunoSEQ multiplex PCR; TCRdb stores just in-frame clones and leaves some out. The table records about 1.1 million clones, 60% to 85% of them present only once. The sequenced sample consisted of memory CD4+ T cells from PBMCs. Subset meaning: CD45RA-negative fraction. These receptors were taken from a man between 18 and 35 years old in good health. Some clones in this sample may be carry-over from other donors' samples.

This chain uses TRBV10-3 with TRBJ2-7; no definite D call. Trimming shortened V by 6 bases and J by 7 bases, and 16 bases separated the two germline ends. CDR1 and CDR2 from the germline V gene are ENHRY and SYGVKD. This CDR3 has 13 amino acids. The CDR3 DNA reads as TGTGCCATCAGCCCCTCTTTTGGACCAGAGCAGTACTTC. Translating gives CAISPSFGPEQYF.

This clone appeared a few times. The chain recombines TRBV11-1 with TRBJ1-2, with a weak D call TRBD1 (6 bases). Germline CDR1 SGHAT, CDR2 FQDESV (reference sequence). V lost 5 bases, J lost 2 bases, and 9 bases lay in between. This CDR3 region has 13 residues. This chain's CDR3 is CASSLGHNYGYTF. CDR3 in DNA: TGTGCCAGCAGCCTGGGACACAACTATGGCTACACCTTC. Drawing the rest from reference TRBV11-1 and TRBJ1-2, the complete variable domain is EAEVAQSPRYKITEKSQAVAFWCDPISGHATLYWYRQILGQGPELLVQFQDESVVDDSQLPKDRFSAERLKGVDSTLKIQPAELGDSAMYLCASSLGHNYGYTFGSGTRLTVV.

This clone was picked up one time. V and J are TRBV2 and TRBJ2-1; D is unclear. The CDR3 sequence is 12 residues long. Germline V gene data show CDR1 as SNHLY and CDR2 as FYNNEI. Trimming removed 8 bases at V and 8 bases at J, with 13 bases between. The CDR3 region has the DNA TGTGCCAGCCCCTCCTATGGCGATGAGCAGTTCTTC. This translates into CASPSYGDEQFF.